A selection of T cell receptor beta chains follows, all from one sample in a study of T cell changes during pregnancy in multiple sclerosis. Assay: immunoSEQ multiplex PCR; the TCRdb copy retains only in-frame clones and omits some. Here the sample spans some 41,000 clones, approximately 90% being singletons. Source material: PBMCs (not recorded whether the cells were cultured). These receptors all stem from a female donor with multiple sclerosis, enrolled in a pregnancy study. Both conserved end residues are part of each CDR3. D genes are given only for firm matches. Only part of the rows carry a size: once, few, many, or a class if the clone is expanded.

>TRBJ1-5|-|TRBV6-6|once
CASRRSGGLCKPQHF
TGTGCCAGCAGGAGATCTGGGGGTCTCTGTAAGCCCCAGCATTTT
>TRBJ2-7|-|TRBV9|-
CASSQSGGRNEQYF
TGTGCCAGCAGCCAAAGCGGAGGGAGGAACGAGCAGTACTTC
>TRBJ1-1|TRBD1|TRBV6-5|few
CASSSGTGRTEAFF
TGTGCCAGCAGTTCTGGGACAGGGAGGACTGAAGCTTTCTTT
>TRBJ2-7|TRBD2|TRBV6-1|-
CASSETSGSLYEQYF
TGTGCCAGCAGTGAAACTAGCGGGAGCCTCTACGAGCAGTACTTC
>TRBJ1-3|-|TRBV6-1|-
CASSEQGNTIYF
TGTGCCAGCAGTGAACAGGGAAACACCATATATTTT
>TRBJ2-7|-|TRBV30|-
CAWSRQSNEQYF
TGTGCCTGGAGTAGACAGTCTAACGAGCAGTACTTC
>TRBJ2-1|-|TRBV29-1|few
CSVEEGWDEQFF
TGCAGCGTTGAAGAGGGATGGGATGAGCAGTTCTTC
>TRBJ2-5|-|TRBV7-2|-
CASSLGLLETQYF
TGTGCCAGCAGCTTGGGACTGTTGGAGACCCAGTACTTC
>TRBJ1-2|-|TRBV5-6|-
CASSLWGGYGYTF
TGTGCCAGCAGCTTATGGGGAGGCTATGGCTACACCTTC
>TRBJ2-2|TRBD1|TRBV5-4|-
CASSWGQGTNTGELFF
TGTGCCAGCAGCTGGGGACAGGGGACGAACACCGGGGAGCTGTTTTTT
>TRBJ1-5|-|TRBV19|-
CASSISGAGRDQPQHF
TGTGCCAGTAGTATAAGTGGAGCAGGGCGGGATCAGCCCCAGCATTTT
>TRBJ1-1|TRBD1|TRBV5-1|-
CASTPGTGGSTEAFF
TGCGCCAGCACCCCCGGGACAGGGGGTTCCACTGAAGCTTTCTTT
>TRBJ2-4|-|TRBV28|-
CASSRTAVDVAKNIQYF
TGTGCCAGCAGTCGTACAGCTGTTGATGTAGCCAAAAACATTCAGTACTTC
>TRBJ1-1|-|TRBV4-1|-
CASSQTPGLRNTEAFF
TGCGCCAGCAGCCAGACCCCGGGACTTAGGAACACTGAAGCTTTCTTT
>TRBJ2-6|-|TRBV2|-
CASTQDSSGANVLTF
TGTGCCAGCACCCAAGACAGCTCTGGGGCCAACGTCCTGACTTTC
>TRBJ2-5|-|TRBV11-2|-
CASSSTRETQYF
TGTGCCAGCAGCTCCACCCGGGAGACCCAGTACTTC
>TRBJ1-1|TRBD1|TRBV4-1|-
CASSDRDRGMSTEAFF
TGCGCCAGCAGCGACCGGGACAGGGGTATGAGCACTGAAGCTTTCTTT
>TRBJ2-7|-|TRBV19|-
CASSAQGRVNEQYF
TGTGCCAGCAGCGCTCAGGGGAGGGTTAACGAGCAGTACTTC
>TRBJ1-4|TRBD1|TRBV19|-
CASRRQGATEKLFF
TGTGCCAGTAGACGACAGGGGGCCACGGAAAAACTGTTTTTT
>TRBJ1-5|TRBD1|TRBV27|-
CASSVGTGTNQPQHF
TGTGCCAGCAGTGTTGGGACAGGGACGAATCAGCCCCAGCATTTT